Following are 3 T cell receptor beta chains from one sample sequenced in a study of T cells after yellow fever vaccination. TCRdb reanalysed the 5' RACE reads using MiXCR and keeps one entry per CDR3 protein. The table shows 280,000 or so distinct CDR3 sequences, with roughly 8.7% occurring only once. This specimen was CD4+ T cells sorted from PBMCs, taken 5 days after the yellow fever booster vaccination. These receptors originate from a man aged 18 to 30 who received the YFV17D yellow fever vaccine.

This clonotype was seen repeatedly, ten times or more. This chain links TRBV10-3 with TRBJ2-7, with 7 positions matching TRBD2. With 5 bases clipped from V and 5 bases from J, the junction kept 9 bases outside the gene matches. CDR3 size: 14 residues. Germline CDR1 and CDR2: ENHRY and SYGVKD. CDR3: CAISTGTTGDEQYF. For the CDR3, the DNA is TGTGCCATCAGTACCGGGACTACCGGCGACGAGCAGTACTTC.

The rearrangement joins TRBV30 to TRBJ2-5; D unresolved. The V end lost 0 bases, the J end lost 5 bases, and 4 bases lay between the germline ends. The CDR3 sequence is 11 residues long. CDR1 is GTSNPN and CDR2 is SVGIG in the germline V gene (reference sequence). CDR3 in amino acids: CAWSVSETQYF. CDR3 DNA: TGTGCCTGGAGTGTCTCGGAGACCCAGTACTTC. Together with reference TRBV30 and TRBJ2-5, the CDR3 gives the full variable domain: SQTIHQWPATLVQPVGSPLSLECTVEGTSNPNLYWYRQAAGRGLQLLFYSVGIGQISSEVPQNLSASRPQDRQFILSSKKLLLSDSGFYLCAWSVSETQYFGPGTRLLVL.

V usage is TRBV20-1 and J usage is TRBJ2-2; a weak D match, TRBD2 (6 bases). CDR3 size: 14 residues. Trimming cost V 2 bases and J 6 bases, with 13 bases left between them. Germline CDR1 and CDR2: DFQATT and SNEGSKA (reference sequence). The CDR3 here is CSARPPAGPGELFF. In DNA form, the CDR3 reads TGCAGTGCTAGACCCCCGGCGGGGCCCGGGGAGCTGTTTTTT.